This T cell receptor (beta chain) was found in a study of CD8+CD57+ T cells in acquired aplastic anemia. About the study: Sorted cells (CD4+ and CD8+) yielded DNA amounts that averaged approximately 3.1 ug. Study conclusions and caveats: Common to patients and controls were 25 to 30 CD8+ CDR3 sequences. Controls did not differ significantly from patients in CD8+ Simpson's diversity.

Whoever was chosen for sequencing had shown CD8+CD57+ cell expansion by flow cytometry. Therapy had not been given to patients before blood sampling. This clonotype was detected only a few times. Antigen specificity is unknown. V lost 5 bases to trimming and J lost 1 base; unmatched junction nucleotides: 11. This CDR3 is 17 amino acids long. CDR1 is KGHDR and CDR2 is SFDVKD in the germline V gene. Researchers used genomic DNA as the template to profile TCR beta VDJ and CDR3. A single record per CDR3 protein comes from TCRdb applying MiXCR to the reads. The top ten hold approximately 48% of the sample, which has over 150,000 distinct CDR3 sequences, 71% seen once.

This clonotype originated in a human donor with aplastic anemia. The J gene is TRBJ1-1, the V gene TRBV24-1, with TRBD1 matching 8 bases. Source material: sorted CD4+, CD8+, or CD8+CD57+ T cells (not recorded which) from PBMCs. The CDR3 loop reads CATSVGMPGQANTEAFF. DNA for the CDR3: TGTGCCACCAGTGTGGGGATGCCGGGACAGGCGAACACTGAAGCTTTCTTT.